Included here is one TCR beta chain sequence, with context. Its target is unknown. Participants comprised healthy donors of bone marrow. This CDR3 region has 16 residues. J gave up 0 bases and V 5 bases, and 5 bases lay outside the gene matches. Germline-derived CDR1 and CDR2 are SGHVS and FQNEAQ. 13 Jbeta primers and 60 Vbeta primers were used for the PCR. Assay: immunoSEQ multiplex PCR; the TCRdb copy retains only in-frame clones and omits some. The sample includes about 160,000 clones, over 70% of them seen just once. This specimen comes from a study of cytomegalovirus exposure and HLA in healthy donors. General study findings and limits: Other equally common chains were less clonally expanded than HLA-associated TCR beta chains, a later analysis showed. Analysis performed later found roughly 17,000 TCR beta sequences associated with HLA alleles at 0.05 false discovery rate.

The sample was PBMCs. The clonotype comes from a young man in good health and CMV-seronegative. The V gene is TRBV7-8, the J gene TRBJ2-1; 9 nucleotides match TRBD1. The CDR3 sequence is CASSRQGESSYNEQFF. The CDR3, as DNA: TGTGCCAGCAGCCGACAGGGGGAGAGCTCCTACAATGAGCAGTTCTTC. The whole variable domain, filled in from reference TRBV7-8 and TRBJ2-1, reads GAGVSQSPRYKVAKRGQDVALRCDPISGHVSLFWYQQALGQGPEFLTYFQNEAQLDKSGLPSDRFFAERPEGSVSTLKIQRTQQEDSAVYLCASSRQGESSYNEQFFGPGTRLTVL.